This TCR beta chain was obtained from a study of cytomegalovirus exposure and HLA in healthy donors. Study results and caveats: According to a later analysis, donors in an Asian-associated ancestry cluster reportedly had fewer N-insertions than the 666-donor mean.

Trimming at V came to 5 bases and at J to 1 base, leaving 5 bases not matched to a gene. Germline loops: CDR1 SGHTA, CDR2 FQGTGA. This CDR3 contains 14 residues. Concerning this clone: Its antigen remains unidentified.

13 Jbeta primers and 60 Vbeta primers were used for the PCR. The table came from immunoSEQ multiplex PCR; TCRdb's copy has only in-frame clones and leaves some out. The sample consists of 150,000 to 180,000 clones, about four fifths of them appearing once. The sequenced sample consisted of PBMCs. The sequence was obtained from a man between 25 and 39 years old in good health and CMV-seropositive. V and J are TRBV7-3 and TRBJ2-7; TRBD1 agrees at 7 bases. CDR3 loop: CASSARDSSYEQYF. The CDR3 coding sequence is TGTGCCAGCAGCGCCAGGGACAGTTCCTACGAGCAGTACTTC.